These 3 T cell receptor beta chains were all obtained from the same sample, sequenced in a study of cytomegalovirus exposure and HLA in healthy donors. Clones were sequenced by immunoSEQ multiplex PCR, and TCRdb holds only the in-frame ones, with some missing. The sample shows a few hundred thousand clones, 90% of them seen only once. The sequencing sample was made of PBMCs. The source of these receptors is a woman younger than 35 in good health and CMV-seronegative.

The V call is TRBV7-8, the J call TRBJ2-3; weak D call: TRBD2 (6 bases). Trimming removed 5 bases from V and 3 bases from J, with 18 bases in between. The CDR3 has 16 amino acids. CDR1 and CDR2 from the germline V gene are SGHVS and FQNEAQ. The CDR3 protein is CASSPPGGVRTDTQYF. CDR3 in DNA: TGTGCCAGCAGCCCCCCTGGCGGGGTCAGGACAGATACGCAGTATTTT.

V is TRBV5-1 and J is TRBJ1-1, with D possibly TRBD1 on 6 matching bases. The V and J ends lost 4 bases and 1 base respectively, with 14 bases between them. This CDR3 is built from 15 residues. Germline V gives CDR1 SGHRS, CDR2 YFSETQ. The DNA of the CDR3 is TGCGCCAGCAGCCTGGACGGCAGGGGGAACACTGAAGCTTTCTTT. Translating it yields CASSLDGRGNTEAFF.

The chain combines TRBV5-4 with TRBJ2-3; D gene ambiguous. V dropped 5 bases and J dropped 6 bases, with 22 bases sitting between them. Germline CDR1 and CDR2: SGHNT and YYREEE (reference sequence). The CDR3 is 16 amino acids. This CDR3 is CASSPRSDSLGDTQYF. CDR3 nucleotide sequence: TGTGCCAGCAGTCCTCGGTCTGACTCCCTCGGGGATACGCAGTATTTT.